This T cell receptor (beta chain) was observed in a study of T cell responses to AZD1222 COVID-19 vaccine. Whole-study findings and limits: Researchers took repertoire samples only after the peak T cell response had come. Nearly half of the spike-specific TCRs reportedly recognize variant regions that carry no mutations. Donors skewed white British and female; clonal diversity was possibly underestimated.

As for this clone: No antigen is known for it.

Trimming left V 4 bases short and J 2 bases short, with 15 bases between. The CDR3 covers 16 residues. CDR1 is SEHNR and CDR2 is FQNEAQ in the germline V gene (reference sequence). Assay: immunoSEQ multiplex PCR; the TCRdb copy retains only in-frame clones and omits some. The top ten hold more than 2% of the sample, which has fewer than 120,000 clones, roughly 92% seen once. The V and J genes are TRBV7-9 and TRBJ1-3, with a possible D match to TRBD1 (5 bases). The specimen comprised peripheral blood, sampled 28 days after the second AZD1222 dose. This TCR came from an adult who received the AZD1222 COVID-19 vaccine. CDR3 bases: TGTGCCAGCAGCTCCCAGAGGGGTGTCGCTGGAAACACCATATATTTT. Translating gives CASSSQRGVAGNTIYF.